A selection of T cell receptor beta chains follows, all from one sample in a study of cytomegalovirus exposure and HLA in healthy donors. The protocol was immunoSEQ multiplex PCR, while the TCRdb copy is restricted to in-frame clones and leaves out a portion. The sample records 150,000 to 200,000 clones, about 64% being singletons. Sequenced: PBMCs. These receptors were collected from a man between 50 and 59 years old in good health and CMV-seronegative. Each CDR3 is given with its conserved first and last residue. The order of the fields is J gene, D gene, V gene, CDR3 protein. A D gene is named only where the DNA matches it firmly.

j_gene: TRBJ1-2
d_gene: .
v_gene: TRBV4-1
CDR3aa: CASSQDQAYGYTF

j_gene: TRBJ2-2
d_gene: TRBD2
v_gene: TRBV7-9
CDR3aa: CASSHRSGEGTGELFF

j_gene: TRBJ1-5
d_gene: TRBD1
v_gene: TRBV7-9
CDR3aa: CASSSDRVQAQPQHF

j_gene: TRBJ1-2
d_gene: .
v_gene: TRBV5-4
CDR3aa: CASSLSQGSFGYTF

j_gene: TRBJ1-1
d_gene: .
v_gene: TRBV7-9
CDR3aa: CASSFRQMNTEAFF

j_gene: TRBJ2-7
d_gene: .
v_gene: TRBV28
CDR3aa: CASTLEGVGSYEQYF

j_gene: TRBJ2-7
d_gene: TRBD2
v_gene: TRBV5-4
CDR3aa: CASSLDGGGAYEQYF

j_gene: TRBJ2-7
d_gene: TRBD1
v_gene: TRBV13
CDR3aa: CASSLGGTGSYEQYF

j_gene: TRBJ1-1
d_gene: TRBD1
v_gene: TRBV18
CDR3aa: CASSTGTGGIGFF

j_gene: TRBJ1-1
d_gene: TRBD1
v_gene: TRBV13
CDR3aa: CASSSSPGQATETNTEAFF

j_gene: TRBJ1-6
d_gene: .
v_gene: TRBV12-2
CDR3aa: CASRSPGRQTNSPLHF

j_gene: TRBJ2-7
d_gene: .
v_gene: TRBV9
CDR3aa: CASSSSDSDYEQYF

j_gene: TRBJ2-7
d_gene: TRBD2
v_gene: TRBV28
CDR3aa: CASSPGGGSLYEQYF

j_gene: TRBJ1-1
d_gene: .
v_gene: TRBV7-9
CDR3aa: CASLGSGRAFF

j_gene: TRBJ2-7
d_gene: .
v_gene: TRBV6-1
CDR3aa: CASSVRQGSYEQYF

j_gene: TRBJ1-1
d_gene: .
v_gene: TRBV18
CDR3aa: CASSPPGVFTEAFF

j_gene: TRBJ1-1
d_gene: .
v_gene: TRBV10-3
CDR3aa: CAISELANTEAFF

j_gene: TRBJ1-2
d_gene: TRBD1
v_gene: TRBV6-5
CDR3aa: CASSYRDRSGYTF

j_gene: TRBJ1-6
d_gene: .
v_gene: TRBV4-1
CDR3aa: CASSQGSTAKNPLHF

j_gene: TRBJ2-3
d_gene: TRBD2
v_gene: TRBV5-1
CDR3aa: CASSLGSGGAVTDTQYF

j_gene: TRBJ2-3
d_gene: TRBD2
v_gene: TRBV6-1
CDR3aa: CASSVQRGSTDTQYF

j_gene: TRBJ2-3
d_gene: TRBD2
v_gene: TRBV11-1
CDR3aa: CASSLVGGGTDTQYF

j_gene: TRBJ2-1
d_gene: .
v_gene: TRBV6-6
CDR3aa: CASSYDGYEQFF

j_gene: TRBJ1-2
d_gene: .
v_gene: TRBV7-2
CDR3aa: CASSLGGTYGYTF

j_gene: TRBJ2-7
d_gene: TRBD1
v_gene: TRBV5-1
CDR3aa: CASSLSGTGRAYEQYF

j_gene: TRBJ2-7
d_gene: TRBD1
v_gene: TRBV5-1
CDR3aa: CASSPNTGGKNEQYF

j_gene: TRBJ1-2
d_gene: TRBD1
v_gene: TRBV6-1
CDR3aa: CASSAQTGGSYGYTF

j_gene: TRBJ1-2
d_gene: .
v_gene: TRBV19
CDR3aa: CASSHAGANYGYTF

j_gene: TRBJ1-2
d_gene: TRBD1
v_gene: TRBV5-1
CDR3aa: CASSGQGSSNYGYTF

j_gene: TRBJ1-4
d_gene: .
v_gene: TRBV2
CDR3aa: CASSGLGWKLFF

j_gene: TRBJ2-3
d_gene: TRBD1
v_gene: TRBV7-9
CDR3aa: CASSKTGSDTQYF

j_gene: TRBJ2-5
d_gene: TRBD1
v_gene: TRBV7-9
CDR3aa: CASSFGRDRGQETQYF

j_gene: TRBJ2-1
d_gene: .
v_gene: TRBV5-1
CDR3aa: CASSLQGIGEQFF

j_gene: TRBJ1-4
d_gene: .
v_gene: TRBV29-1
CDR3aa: CSSRGGTNEKLFF

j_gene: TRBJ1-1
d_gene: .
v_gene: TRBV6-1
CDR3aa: CASSEGRGGDTEAFF

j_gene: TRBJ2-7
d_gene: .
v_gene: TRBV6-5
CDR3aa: CASSSQGGDNEQYF

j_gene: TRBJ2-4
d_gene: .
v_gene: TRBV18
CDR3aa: CASSLGPGKNIQYF

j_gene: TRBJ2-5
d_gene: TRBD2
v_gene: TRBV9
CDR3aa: CASSVGLAGPRETQYF

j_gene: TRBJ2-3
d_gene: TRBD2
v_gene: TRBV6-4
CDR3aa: CASSLDAGGTDTQYF